Following are 21 T cell receptor beta chains from one sample sequenced in a study of blood T cell repertoires in COVID-19. TCRdb keeps only in-frame clones here, not all; method: immunoSEQ multiplex PCR. The repertoire has 150,000 to 250,000 clones, approximately 85% of them found once; the top ten carry about 11%. What was sequenced was PBMCs or T cells enriched from blood (not recorded which). The receptors here all came from a man aged 40-49 years who had recovered from COVID-19.

The chain couples TRBV7-2 to TRBJ2-3; TRBD1 aligns across 7 bases. The V segment lost 5 bases and the J segment 1 base; nucleotides outside the gene matches: 12. There are 17 residues in the CDR3. CDR1 SGHTA and CDR2 FQGNSA come from the germline V gene. This CDR3 is CASSPRGRGFGTDTQYF. CDR3 nucleotides: TGTGCCAGCAGCCCCCGGGGCAGGGGGTTTGGCACAGATACGCAGTATTTT.

The chain is built from TRBV10-3 and TRBJ2-5, with D hard to call. The CDR3 contains 16 residues. The germline V and J ends were trimmed by 7 bases and 5 bases, with 23 bases remaining between them. Germline CDR1 is ENHRY and CDR2 is SYGVKD. The CDR3 DNA reads TGTGCCATCATTCGCGCCCTAGTGGTTATTACGGAGACCCAGTACTTC. Translating it yields CAIIRALVVITETQYF.

V gene TRBV6-5 combines with J gene TRBJ1-6; 8 bases line up with TRBD1. The V gene's germline CDR1 is MNHEY and CDR2 SVGAGI. After removal of 9 bases from V and 8 bases from J, the junction contained 6 bases not matched to a gene. The CDR3 sequence is 13 residues long. The CDR3 DNA follows: TGTGCCAGTAGGACAGGGAGGTATTCACCCCTCCACTTT. The encoded protein is CASRTGRYSPLHF.

The chain combines TRBV9 with TRBJ1-5; tentative D call: TRBD1 (5 bases). Per germline, CDR1 SGDLS and CDR2 YYNGEE. The CDR3 runs to 15 residues. The ends were cut back, 5 bases at V and 2 bases at J, with 14 bases in the middle. CDR3 loop: CASSQGPSGNQPQHF. The CDR3 DNA is TGTGCCAGCAGTCAGGGTCCGTCGGGCAATCAGCCCCAGCATTTT.

The chain recombines TRBV19 with TRBJ2-7; D is uncertain. The CDR3 runs to 15 residues. Trimming cost V 2 bases and J 3 bases, with 14 bases left between them. Germline values: CDR1 LNHDA, CDR2 SQIVND (reference sequence). The CDR3 DNA sequence: TGTGCCAGTAGTATATACTCAGGATGGGTCTACGAGCAGTACTTC. It translates to CASSIYSGWVYEQYF.

This chain connects TRBV4-1 to TRBJ2-5; D is possibly TRBD2 (7 bases). V was pared by 4 bases and J by 7 bases, with 25 bases between. Germline lookup yields CDR1 MGHRA and CDR2 YSYEKL. The CDR3 has 17 residues. In DNA, the CDR3 is TGCGCCAGCAGCCGGCCCAGCTTAGGGGGGGCGTTAAGGACCCAGTACTTC. It is translated as CASSRPSLGGALRTQYF.

This chain uses TRBV4-2 with TRBJ1-2, with 12 bases fitting TRBD1. The CDR3 has 17 amino acids. CDR1 is LGHNA, CDR2 YNFKEQ, per germline. Trimming cost V 2 bases and J 3 bases; bases outside gene matches: 7. The CDR3 loop reads CASSQMRDRGLDYGYTF. The CDR3 region has the DNA TGTGCCAGCAGCCAAATGAGGGACAGGGGGCTTGACTATGGCTACACCTTC.

The chain uses TRBV2 and TRBJ1-5, with a possible D match to TRBD1 (6 bases). Per the germline V gene, CDR1 is SNHLY and CDR2 is FYNNEI. Between the trimmed V and J ends, which lost 1 base and 6 bases, there was a span of 13 bases. This CDR3 has 15 amino acids. For the CDR3, the DNA is TGTGCCAGCAGTGAAGAACAGGGAAGGGTTCAGCCCCAGCATTTT. It yields the protein CASSEEQGRVQPQHF.

The CDR3 loop reads CASGAGYFYEQYF. The CDR3 DNA is TGTGCCAGCGGGGCAGGGTATTTCTACGAGCAGTACTTC. This chain uses TRBV2 with TRBJ2-7; D is possibly TRBD1 (5 bases). CDR3 length equals 13 residues. Germline CDR1 is SNHLY and CDR2 is FYNNEI. Trimming stripped 8 bases from V and 3 bases from J, with 14 bases between.

CDR3 DNA: TGTGCCAGCAGCTTGGGGGCGTCTCGGACCGGGGAGCTGTTTTTT. It specifies CASSLGASRTGELFF. This sequence joins TRBV5-8 and TRBJ2-2; no clear D gene. Germline loops: CDR1 SGHTS, CDR2 YDEGEE. The ends were cut back, 0 bases at V and 5 bases at J, with 11 bases in the middle. This CDR3 contains 15 residues.

This chain uses TRBV2 with TRBJ2-2, with 8 nucleotides matching TRBD1. Germline V lookup: CDR1 SNHLY, CDR2 FYNNEI. CDR3 size: 14 residues. Trimming cost V 6 bases and J 5 bases; bases outside gene matches: 5. CDR3 nucleotides: TGTGCCAGCAGGGGGACAGGCCGAACCGGGGAGCTGTTTTTT. Its protein is CASRGTGRTGELFF. Complete variable domain (other parts from reference TRBV2 and TRBJ2-2): EPEVTQTPSHQVTQMGQEVILRCVPISNHLYFYWYRQILGQKVEFLVSFYNNEISEKSEIFDDQFSVERPDGSNFTLKIRSTKLEDSAMYFCASRGTGRTGELFFGEGSRLTVL.

This chain links TRBV5-1 with TRBJ1-2; D possibly corresponds to TRBD1 (6 bases). The V and J ends lost 0 bases and 6 bases respectively, with 9 bases between them. This CDR3 has 13 residues. The germline V gene has CDR1 SGHRS and CDR2 YFSETQ. The CDR3 protein is CASSLDRVHGYTF. CDR3 sequence (DNA): TGCGCCAGCAGCTTGGACAGGGTGCATGGCTACACCTTC.

The table lists this clone with a few counts. The chain links TRBV29-1 to TRBJ1-1; 9 nucleotides match TRBD1. The V and J ends lost 5 bases and 1 base, in that order; junction bases with no gene match: 2. Per germline, CDR1 SQVTM and CDR2 ANQGSEA. This CDR3 is 13 amino acids long. The CDR3 DNA sequence: TGCAGCGTTTACAGGGGGCGGAACACTGAAGCTTTCTTT. It codes for CSVYRGRNTEAFF.

This sequence joins TRBV15 and TRBJ1-2; TRBD1 might be the D (6 bases). V dropped 0 bases and J dropped 4 bases, with 9 bases sitting between them. CDR3 length equals 14 residues. Germline V gene sequence: CDR1 LNHNV, CDR2 YYDKDF (reference sequence). The CDR3 DNA is TGTGCCACCAGCAGAGATTTGACAGGCTATGGCTACACCTTC. This translates into CATSRDLTGYGYTF.

This clone turned up a few times. V is TRBV21-1 and J is TRBJ2-7; the table calls TRBD2, which could not be checked here. TRBV21-1 is termed a pseudogene. The CDR3 length is 13 residues. The CDR3 coding sequence is TGTGCCAGCACCACTGGAGGAGACTACGAGCAGTACTTC. It encodes CASTTGGDYEQYF.

This clone occurred a few times. This chain connects TRBV5-1 to TRBJ1-5; 9 nucleotides line up with TRBD1. The CDR3 has 16 amino acids. CDR1 is SGHRS and CDR2 is YFSETQ in the germline V gene. J gave up 9 bases and V 0 bases, and 10 bases lay outside the gene matches. The CDR3 reads CASSLAPGTGTRPQHF. The CDR3 coding sequence is TGCGCCAGCAGCTTGGCCCCCGGGACAGGGACTCGGCCCCAGCATTTT.

The chain combines TRBV5-6 with TRBJ2-7; possibly TRBD1 for D (5 bases). Germline loops: CDR1 SGHDT, CDR2 YYEEEE. V was clipped by 0 bases and J by 7 bases, with 11 bases between them. This CDR3 has 13 amino acids. The DNA of the CDR3 is TGTGCCAGCAGCTTGGGGGCCAGGGAAGAGCAGTACGTC. This sequence encodes CASSLGAREEQYV.

The gene calls are TRBV7-9 and TRBJ2-7; 13 positions agree with TRBD2. This CDR3 contains 17 residues. CDR1 is SEHNR and CDR2 is FQNEAQ in the germline V gene (reference sequence). After removal of 5 bases from V and 2 bases from J, the junction contained 9 bases not matched to a gene. In DNA form, the CDR3 reads TGTGCCAGCAGCCCCGGGACTAGCGGGACCAAGCCCTACGAGCAGTACTTC. This encodes CASSPGTSGTKPYEQYF. The full variable domain, its missing parts supplied by reference TRBV7-9 and TRBJ2-7, is DTGVSQNPRHKITKRGQNVTFRCDPISEHNRLYWYRQTLGQGPEFLTYFQNEAQLEKSRLLSDRFSAERPKGSFSTLEIQRTEQGDSAMYLCASSPGTSGTKPYEQYFGPGTRLTVT.

The chain recombines TRBV2 with TRBJ1-1, with 8 bases lining up with TRBD1. CDR1 and CDR2 (germline): SNHLY, FYNNEI. V trimming: 4 bases; J trimming: 3 bases; junction bases outside the gene matches: 7. There are 15 residues in the CDR3. Here the CDR3 reads CASSVYRGRDTEAFF. In nucleotides, the CDR3 is TGTGCCAGCAGTGTCTACAGGGGGAGGGACACTGAAGCTTTCTTT.

This chain uses TRBV7-8 with TRBJ2-5, with 10 nucleotides matching TRBD2. The CDR3 loop spans 14 amino acids. The germline V gene has CDR1 SGHVS and CDR2 FQNEAQ. V dropped 4 bases and J dropped 1; count of bases not matched to a gene: 0. CDR3 coding DNA: TGTGCCAGCAGCTGGACTAGCGGCCAAGAGACCCAGTACTTC. Protein: CASSWTSGQETQYF.

The rearrangement uses TRBV6-2 or TRBV6-3 and TRBJ2-1; 7 bases line up with TRBD2. Germline CDR1 and CDR2: MNHEY and SVGEGT. The CDR3 consists of 13 residues. Trimming took 6 bases from V and 6 from J; bases not matched to a gene: 5. CDR3 bases: TGTGCCAGCAGCACTAGCGACGGCAATGAGCAGTTCTTC. Its translation is CASSTSDGNEQFF.